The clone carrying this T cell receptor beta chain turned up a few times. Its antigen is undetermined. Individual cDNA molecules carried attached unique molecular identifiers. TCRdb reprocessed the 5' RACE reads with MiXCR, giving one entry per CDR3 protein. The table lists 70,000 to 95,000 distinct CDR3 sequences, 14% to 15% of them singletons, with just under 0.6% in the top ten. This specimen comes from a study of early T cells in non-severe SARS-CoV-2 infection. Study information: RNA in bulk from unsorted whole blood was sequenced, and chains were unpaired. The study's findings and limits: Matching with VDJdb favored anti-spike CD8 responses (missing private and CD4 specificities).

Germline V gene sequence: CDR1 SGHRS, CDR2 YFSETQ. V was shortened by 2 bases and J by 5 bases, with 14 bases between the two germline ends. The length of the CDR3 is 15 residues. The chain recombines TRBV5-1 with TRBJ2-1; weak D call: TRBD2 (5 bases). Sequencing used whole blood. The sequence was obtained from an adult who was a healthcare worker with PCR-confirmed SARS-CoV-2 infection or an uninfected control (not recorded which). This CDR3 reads CASSLTGSRHNEQFF. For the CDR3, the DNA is TGCGCCAGCAGCTTAACGGGGTCGAGACACAATGAGCAGTTCTTC. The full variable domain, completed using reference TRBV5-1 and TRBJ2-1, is KAGVTQTPRYLIKTRGQQVTLSCSPISGHRSVSWYQQTPGQGLQFLFEYFSETQRNKGNFPGRFSGRQFSNSRSEMNVSTLELGDSALYLCASSLTGSRHNEQFFGPGTRLTVL.